This T cell receptor beta chain appears in the sequencing data of a study of T cells in Graves' hyperthyroidism and ophthalmopathy. At the level of the study: Peripheral blood was obtained at initial diagnosis, preceding any treatment.

TCR beta CDR3 region amplification was performed from RNA transcripts. TCR CDR3 underwent first-round RT-PCR with the HTBI primer set. TCRdb used MiXCR to reprocess the multiplex PCR reads, holding one entry per CDR3 protein. The sample holds under 650,000 distinct CDR3 sequences, around 15% seen once. This clonotype was seen only a few times. Trimming took 4 bases from V and 8 from J, leaving 14 bases between them. This CDR3 comprises 14 residues. Graves' hyperthyroidism qualified as stable when ophthalmopathy did not progress within 18 months. V and J are TRBV12-3 or TRBV12-4 and TRBJ1-4; D remains unclear. The TCR originated in a woman in her twenties or thirties with Graves' hyperthyroidism. Sequencing was done on a sample of blood. CDR3 amino acids: CASSSGPEEEKLFF. CDR3 in DNA: TGTGCCAGCAGTTCGGGTCCCGAGGAAGAAAAACTGTTTTTT.